These T cell receptor beta chains were read from a single sample in a study of neurological immune-mediated disorders. TCRdb re-analysed the 5' RACE reads in MiXCR, keeping a single row per CDR3 protein. The table records under 85,000 distinct CDR3 sequences, approximately 10% of them present only once. The sequenced sample was PBMCs. These receptors were taken from a man aged 40-49 years in good health. CDR3s include the opening cysteine and the closing phenylalanine or tryptophan. Each record gives: J gene, V gene, D gene, clone size, CDR3 protein, CDR3 DNA. D genes are given only for firm matches. Clone size is stated in some rows and not others, as once, few, many or a class when expanded.

J: TRBJ2-7
V: TRBV13
D: -
size: many
CDR3: CASSPPHVEQYF
DNA: TGTGCCAGCAGCCCTCCACACGTAGAGCAGTACTTC

J: TRBJ2-5
V: TRBV20-1
D: TRBD1
size: many
CDR3: CSASPGQTQETQYF
DNA: TGCAGTGCTAGTCCGGGACAGACCCAAGAGACCCAGTACTTC

J: TRBJ1-2
V: TRBV29-1
D: TRBD1
size: many
CDR3: CSVALTGNPYGYTF
DNA: TGCAGCGTCGCTTTGACAGGGAACCCATATGGCTACACCTTC

J: TRBJ2-5
V: TRBV2
D: TRBD2
size: many
CDR3: CASIGGGETQYF
DNA: TGTGCCAGCATCGGGGGGGGAGAGACCCAGTACTTC

J: TRBJ1-2
V: TRBV28
D: TRBD1
size: many
CDR3: CASSLIQGGRTDGYTF
DNA: TGTGCCAGCAGTTTAATCCAGGGGGGTAGAACGGATGGCTACACCTTC

J: TRBJ2-2
V: TRBV6-5
D: -
size: many
CDR3: CASSPQGPPGELFF
DNA: TGTGCCAGCAGTCCGCAAGGACCACCCGGGGAGCTGTTTTTT

J: TRBJ2-1
V: TRBV5-1
D: TRBD2
size: many
CDR3: CASSFFTRGASYNEQFF
DNA: TGCGCCAGCAGCTTTTTCACGCGGGGGGCATCCTACAATGAGCAGTTCTTC

J: TRBJ1-5
V: TRBV12-3/TRBV12-4
D: -
size: many
CDR3: CASSGGSQPQHF
DNA: TGTGCCAGCAGTGGCGGAAGTCAGCCCCAGCATTTT

J: TRBJ1-3
V: TRBV3-1
D: -
size: many
CDR3: CASRPASSGNTIYF
DNA: TGTGCCAGCAGACCGGCATCCTCTGGAAACACCATATATTTT

J: TRBJ2-1
V: TRBV12-3/TRBV12-4
D: -
size: -
CDR3: CPSSPVAGVYNEQFF
DNA: TGTCCCAGCAGCCCCGTCGCGGGTGTGTACAATGAGCAGTTCTTC

J: TRBJ2-5
V: TRBV29-1
D: -
size: -
CDR3: CSEYQVGETQYF
DNA: TGCAGCGAGTACCAGGTCGGGGAGACCCAGTACTTC

J: TRBJ2-7
V: TRBV6-6
D: TRBD2
size: many
CDR3: CASSLLGGLAGVTEEREQYF
DNA: TGTGCCAGCAGCTTACTCGGGGGGCTAGCGGGAGTTACGGAAGAACGCGAGCAGTACTTC

J: TRBJ2-2
V: TRBV10-3
D: TRBD2
size: -
CDR3: CSISGGAGELFF
DNA: TGTTCTATCTCGGGAGGAGCTGGGGAGCTGTTTTTT

J: TRBJ2-7
V: TRBV18
D: TRBD2
size: -
CDR3: CASSPYGGTEQYF
DNA: TGTGCCAGCTCCCCGTACGGGGGGACCGAGCAGTACTTC

J: TRBJ2-1
V: TRBV28
D: TRBD2
size: many
CDR3: CASSSRLAGGRDEQFF
DNA: TGTGCCAGCAGTTCCAGACTAGCGGGAGGTCGGGATGAGCAGTTCTTC

J: TRBJ2-5
V: TRBV7-7
D: -
size: -
CDR3: CASSLEVGGQETQYF
DNA: TGTGCCAGCAGCTTAGAGGTGGGGGGTCAAGAGACCCAGTACTTC

J: TRBJ2-1
V: TRBV15
D: -
size: many
CDR3: CATSRPGLMGGEQFF
DNA: TGTGCCACCAGCAGACCCGGACTAATGGGAGGTGAGCAGTTCTTC

J: TRBJ2-1
V: TRBV6-1
D: TRBD1
size: many
CDR3: CASDRGVYNEQFF
DNA: TGTGCCAGTGACAGGGGGGTCTACAATGAGCAGTTCTTC

J: TRBJ2-2
V: TRBV5-1
D: TRBD2
size: many
CDR3: CASTIGTSGSELFF
DNA: TGCGCCAGCACCATTGGGACTAGCGGGAGCGAGCTGTTTTTT

J: TRBJ2-7
V: TRBV5-1
D: -
size: once
CDR3: CASSLVVSRGLYEQYF
DNA: TGCGCCAGCAGCTTGGTTGTTAGCCGGGGGCTATACGAGCAGTACTTC

J: TRBJ2-3
V: TRBV6-6
D: -
size: many
CDR3: CASSLTETLTDTQYF
DNA: TGTGCCAGCAGCTTGACAGAAACCCTCACAGATACGCAGTATTTT

J: TRBJ1-5
V: TRBV7-9
D: -
size: many
CDR3: CASSLDYQPQHF
DNA: TGTGCCAGCAGCTTAGACTATCAGCCCCAGCATTTT

J: TRBJ2-5
V: TRBV12-3/TRBV12-4
D: TRBD2
size: many
CDR3: CASSLFLAAQETQYF
DNA: TGTGCCAGCAGCCTATTTCTAGCGGCCCAAGAGACCCAGTACTTC

J: TRBJ2-1
V: TRBV2
D: TRBD2
size: -
CDR3: CASSSGRANEQFF
DNA: TGTGCCAGCTCTAGCGGGAGGGCCAATGAGCAGTTCTTC

J: TRBJ2-2
V: TRBV3-1
D: -
size: many
CDR3: CASSQYRQDLTGELFF
DNA: TGTGCCAGCAGCCAATATAGACAGGACCTCACCGGGGAGCTGTTTTTT

J: TRBJ2-1
V: TRBV18
D: -
size: many
CDR3: CASSPQNRRHSYNEQFF
DNA: TGTGCCAGCTCACCGCAAAACAGGCGTCACTCCTACAATGAGCAGTTCTTC

J: TRBJ2-1
V: TRBV21-1
D: -
size: many
CDR3: CASISTGILSYNEQFF
DNA: TGTGCCAGCATCTCAACTGGGATCCTCTCCTACAATGAGCAGTTCTTC

J: TRBJ1-1
V: TRBV5-6
D: -
size: many
CDR3: CASSRRNTEAFF
DNA: TGTGCCAGCAGCCGGAGGAACACTGAAGCTTTCTTT

J: TRBJ2-7
V: TRBV20-1
D: -
size: few
CDR3: CSADDDLGIEQYF
DNA: TGCAGTGCGGACGACGATCTGGGTATTGAGCAGTACTTC

J: TRBJ1-2
V: TRBV29-1
D: TRBD1
size: many
CDR3: CSVEEGANYGYTF
DNA: TGCAGCGTTGAGGAGGGGGCAAACTATGGCTACACCTTC

J: TRBJ2-1
V: TRBV20-1
D: TRBD2
size: many
CDR3: CSASILARNEQFF
DNA: TGCAGTGCTAGTATACTAGCGAGAAATGAGCAGTTCTTC

J: TRBJ2-7
V: TRBV14
D: TRBD2
size: many
CDR3: CASSPRAGGSEQYF
DNA: TGTGCCAGCAGCCCCCGGGCGGGAGGGAGCGAGCAGTACTTC

J: TRBJ2-1
V: TRBV27
D: TRBD2
size: -
CDR3: CASSTPISGESNEQFF
DNA: TGTGCCAGCAGTACCCCGATTAGCGGGGAATCCAATGAGCAGTTCTTC

J: TRBJ2-1
V: TRBV14
D: TRBD2
size: many
CDR3: CASSPTSSGIYNEQFF
DNA: TGTGCCAGCAGCCCTACCTCTAGCGGGATATACAATGAGCAGTTCTTC

J: TRBJ1-2
V: TRBV18
D: -
size: many
CDR3: CASSALMGYGYTF
DNA: TGTGCCAGCTCAGCTCTAATGGGCTATGGCTACACCTTC

J: TRBJ2-1
V: TRBV10-3
D: TRBD1
size: many
CDR3: CAISERGTGYNEQFF
DNA: TGTGCCATCAGTGAGCGGGGGACAGGGTACAATGAGCAGTTCTTC

J: TRBJ2-7
V: TRBV2
D: TRBD2
size: many
CDR3: CASSEALRGVQYF
DNA: TGTGCCAGCAGTGAAGCGCTTCGGGGGGTGCAGTACTTC

J: TRBJ1-2
V: TRBV16
D: TRBD1
size: few
CDR3: CASSQQDRHNYGYTF
DNA: TGTGCCAGCAGCCAGCAGGACAGGCATAACTATGGCTACACCTTC

J: TRBJ1-5
V: TRBV19
D: TRBD1
size: many
CDR3: CASNLEGALQPQHF
DNA: TGTGCCAGTAACCTCGAGGGGGCACTTCAGCCCCAGCATTTT

J: TRBJ2-5
V: TRBV20-1
D: -
size: -
CDR3: CSARGGRELETQYF
DNA: TGCAGTGCTAGAGGGGGGCGGGAGTTGGAGACCCAGTACTTC

J: TRBJ2-7
V: TRBV29-1
D: TRBD1
size: many
CDR3: CSVETGAHEQYF
DNA: TGCAGCGTTGAGACAGGGGCCCACGAGCAGTACTTC

J: TRBJ2-7
V: TRBV2
D: TRBD2
size: -
CDR3: CASRQDMGGSEQYF
DNA: TGTGCCAGCAGGCAGGACATGGGGGGGTCCGAGCAGTACTTC

J: TRBJ1-1
V: TRBV29-1
D: -
size: many
CDR3: CSATGPKNTEAFF
DNA: TGCAGCGCGACCGGGCCAAAGAACACTGAAGCTTTCTTT

J: TRBJ1-1
V: TRBV5-6
D: -
size: many
CDR3: CASSYLAYTEAFF
DNA: TGTGCCAGCAGCTACCTAGCTTACACTGAAGCTTTCTTT

J: TRBJ2-5
V: TRBV5-1
D: -
size: many
CDR3: CASSLQKTQETQYF
DNA: TGCGCCAGCAGCTTGCAAAAGACCCAAGAGACCCAGTACTTC

J: TRBJ2-3
V: TRBV7-8
D: -
size: many
CDR3: CASSLSYGTPQDTQYF
DNA: TGTGCCAGCAGCCTAAGCTATGGGACTCCCCAAGATACGCAGTATTTT

J: TRBJ1-2
V: TRBV29-1
D: -
size: -
CDR3: CSVEQGIPGIYGYTF
DNA: TGCAGCGTTGAACAGGGAATCCCGGGGATCTATGGCTACACCTTC

J: TRBJ1-1
V: TRBV3-1
D: -
size: few
CDR3: CASSQVKLNTEAFF
DNA: TGTGCCAGCAGCCAAGTGAAACTGAACACTGAAGCTTTCTTT

J: TRBJ2-7
V: TRBV6-5
D: -
size: many
CDR3: CASTQQPSPDYEQYF
DNA: TGTGCCAGCACCCAACAGCCTTCCCCGGACTACGAGCAGTACTTC

J: TRBJ2-1
V: TRBV5-6
D: -
size: -
CDR3: CASSLGQPYNEQFF
DNA: TGTGCCAGCAGCTTGGGACAGCCCTACAATGAGCAGTTCTTC

J: TRBJ1-2
V: TRBV19
D: -
size: -
CDR3: CASSSAGGDYGYTF
DNA: TGTGCCAGTAGTTCTGCAGGAGGGGACTATGGCTACACCTTC

J: TRBJ2-3
V: TRBV5-1
D: -
size: many
CDR3: CASGRRGDTDTQYF
DNA: TGCGCCAGCGGACGCAGGGGGGACACAGATACGCAGTATTTT

J: TRBJ1-2
V: TRBV4-2
D: -
size: many
CDR3: CASSQDWGSPNYGYTF
DNA: TGTGCCAGCAGCCAAGATTGGGGGTCGCCGAACTATGGCTACACCTTC

J: TRBJ1-1
V: TRBV5-1
D: -
size: many
CDR3: CASSDSMNTEAFF
DNA: TGCGCCAGCAGCGACAGCATGAACACTGAAGCTTTCTTT